This T cell receptor (beta chain) was identified during a study of T cells in Graves' hyperthyroidism and ophthalmopathy. Study-wide background: The blood sample was taken at first diagnosis, before treatment began. General study results and limits: Ophthalmopathy was identified by the model a median about six months ahead of onset. Peripheral blood also featured most of the thyroid clonotypes expanded above 0.001.

CDR3 length equals 16 residues. Germline V gene lookup returns CDR1 SGHKS and CDR2 YYEKEE (reference sequence). V gave up 1 base and J gave up 5 bases; unmatched junction bases: 11. Details on this clonotype: What it recognizes is unknown.

The study enrolled patients aged 18 to 65 with newly diagnosed hyperthyroidism of under 2 months' duration. Amplification of TCR beta CDR3 regions was performed using RNA transcripts as template. RT-PCR in the first round (using the HTBI primer set) targeted the TCR CDR3. From the multiplex PCR reads, TCRdb called clonotypes with MiXCR, one entry per CDR3 protein. This table holds about 700,000 distinct CDR3 sequences, less than 15% found once. Material: blood. The TCR comes from a woman under 30 with Graves' hyperthyroidism. The rearrangement uses TRBV5-5 and TRBJ2-7; TRBD2 agrees at 8 bases. This chain's CDR3 is CASSLTTGGRFHEQYF. The CDR3 coding sequence is TGTGCCAGCAGCTTGACGACGGGGGGGCGTTTCCACGAGCAGTACTTC. Full variable domain (missing parts from reference TRBV5-5 and TRBJ2-7): DAGVTQSPTHLIKTRGQQVTLRCSPISGHKSVSWYQQVLGQGPQFIFQYYEKEERGRGNFPDRFSARQFPNYSSELNVNALLLGDSALYLCASSLTTGGRFHEQYFGPGTRLTVT.